Following are 20 T cell receptor beta chains from one sample sequenced in a study of shared clonotypes between healthy human individuals. Some clones are missing from TCRdb's copy, which holds only in-frame ones; the method was immunoSEQ multiplex PCR. The table shows around 370,000 clones, with 96% occurring only once. Sequenced: memory CD8+ T cells sorted from blood. Regarding subset: CD45RO+ cells pooled with CCR7-negative TemRA cells. The receptor source for this set is a man aged 25 to 40 in good health.

The V gene is TRBV18, the J gene TRBJ2-3; a possible D gene is TRBD2 (5 bases). The CDR3 spans 13 residues. V was trimmed by 1 base and J by 6 bases, leaving 8 bases between them. The germline V gene encodes CDR1 KGHSH and CDR2 LQKENI. The chain's CDR3 is CASSPRETDTQYF. The DNA of the CDR3 is TGTGCCAGCTCACCACGGGAGACCGATACGCAGTATTTT.

The gene calls are TRBV10-1 and TRBJ2-7; D ambiguous. Germline CDR1 WNHNN, CDR2 SYGVQD (reference sequence). V was cut by 3 bases and J by 0 bases, with 6 bases left in between. There are 13 residues in the CDR3. CDR3 sequence: CASSDTNSYEQYF. CDR3 DNA: TGCGCCAGCAGTGATACTAACTCCTACGAGCAGTACTTC.

The chain recombines TRBV2 with TRBJ2-7; D call uncertain. The V end lost 2 bases, the J end lost 0 bases, and 11 bases lay between the germline ends. Germline CDR1 reads SNHLY; CDR2 reads FYNNEI. This CDR3 has 15 amino acids. Here the CDR3 reads CASSESGRSSYEQYF. In nucleotides, the CDR3 is TGTGCCAGCAGTGAATCCGGACGTAGCTCCTACGAGCAGTACTTC. The entire variable domain, with the rest obtained from reference TRBV2 and TRBJ2-7, is as follows: EPEVTQTPSHQVTQMGQEVILRCVPISNHLYFYWYRQILGQKVEFLVSFYNNEISEKSEIFDDQFSVERPDGSNFTLKIRSTKLEDSAMYFCASSESGRSSYEQYFGPGTRLTVT.

The chain carries TRBV6-5 and TRBJ2-1; D is uncertain. The V end was cut by 5 bases, the J end by 9 bases, with 14 bases between. CDR3 length: 13 residues. Germline V gene sequence: CDR1 MNHEY, CDR2 SVGAGI. As DNA, the CDR3 is TGTGCCAGCAGTCGACAACTGGGGTCTGAGCAGTTCTTC. This sequence encodes CASSRQLGSEQFF.

Notes on this clone: Within the sample, other DNA sequences also encode this same CDR3. V is TRBV28 and J is TRBJ1-5; weak D call: TRBD1 (5 bases). The CDR3 totals 14 residues. Trimming removed 3 bases from V and 6 bases from J, with 12 bases in between. Germline CDR1 is MDHEN and CDR2 is SYDVKM. CDR3 nucleotides: TGTGCCAGCAGTTTGGGGCAGGGCGGTCAGCCCCAGCATTTT. The encoded protein is CASSLGQGGQPQHF.

The CDR3 DNA follows: TGTGCCAGTAGTATCGCGGGGGACATTGAAGCTTTCTTT. Its protein product is CASSIAGDIEAFF. The V call is TRBV19, the J call TRBJ1-1; D may be TRBD1 (6 bases). Germline CDR1 LNHDA, CDR2 SQIVND (reference sequence). CDR3 length: 13 amino acids. V was pared by 3 bases and J by 7 bases, with 12 bases between.

This sequence joins TRBV27 and TRBJ2-7; unclear D gene. Germline V gives CDR1 MNHEY, CDR2 SMNVEV (reference sequence). Trimming stripped 7 bases from V and 7 bases from J, with 5 bases between. This CDR3 spans 9 amino acids. This CDR3 is CASTWEQYF. In nucleotides, the CDR3 is TGTGCCAGCACTTGGGAGCAGTACTTC.

The chain employs TRBV5-1 and TRBJ2-2, with a weak D call TRBD1 (6 bases). The V gene lost 2 bases and the J gene lost 1 base, with 12 bases spanning the gap. The CDR3 contains 16 residues. Germline CDR1 and CDR2: SGHRS and YFSETQ. CDR3 nucleotide sequence: TGCGCCAGCAGCTTACACAGGGAGAGGAACACCGGGGAGCTGTTTTTT. It yields the protein CASSLHRERNTGELFF.

The chain is built from TRBV19 and TRBJ2-7, with a possible D match to TRBD1 (6 bases). V was shortened by 3 bases and J by 1 base, with 13 bases between the two germline ends. Germline CDR1 and CDR2: LNHDA and SQIVND (reference sequence). The CDR3 spans 15 residues. This CDR3 is CASSISTGVSYEQYF. In DNA form, the CDR3 reads TGTGCCAGTAGTATCTCGACAGGAGTATCCTACGAGCAGTACTTC.

This chain links TRBV25-1 with TRBJ2-1; D is uncertain. Trimming shortened V by 1 base and J by 5 bases, and 6 bases separated the two germline ends. Per the germline V gene, CDR1 is MGHDK and CDR2 is SYGVNS. The CDR3 is 13 residues long. Here the CDR3 DNA reads TGTGCCAGCAGTGAATCGCTGAACAATGAGCAGTTCTTC. Residues: CASSESLNNEQFF.

This sequence joins TRBV4-1 and TRBJ2-7; the D is unclear. Trimming removed 0 bases at V and 0 bases at J, with 15 bases between. The V gene's germline CDR1 is MGHRA and CDR2 YSYEKL. This CDR3 is built from 17 residues. The CDR3 nucleotides read TGCGCCAGCAGCCAAGACCCCCCGGCACTAAGCTCCTACGAGCAGTACTTC. Its protein product is CASSQDPPALSSYEQYF.

This chain links TRBV5-1 with TRBJ2-3; 7 bases are shared with TRBD1. The CDR3 consists of 15 residues. The germline CDR1 and CDR2 sequences are SGHRS and YFSETQ. V lost 0 bases, J lost 3 bases, and 4 bases stayed unmatched. In nucleotides, the CDR3 is TGCGCCAGCAGCTTGGGACAGGGCGGGACAGATACGCAGTATTTT. Translation gives CASSLGQGGTDTQYF. Full variable domain (remainder filled in from reference TRBV5-1 and TRBJ2-3): KAGVTQTPRYLIKTRGQQVTLSCSPISGHRSVSWYQQTPGQGLQFLFEYFSETQRNKGNFPGRFSGRQFSNSRSEMNVSTLELGDSALYLCASSLGQGGTDTQYFGPGTRLTVL.

The rearrangement uses TRBV30 and TRBJ2-7; 8 bases are shared with TRBD2. The CDR3 length is 15 residues. The V gene end was trimmed by 4 bases and the J gene end by 4 bases; junction bases not matched to a gene: 12. Germline CDR1 and CDR2: GTSNPN and SVGIG (reference sequence). This CDR3 is CAWTIRGTRGYEQYF. The CDR3 coding sequence is TGTGCCTGGACGATACGCGGGACTAGAGGTTACGAGCAGTACTTC. The entire variable domain, with the rest obtained from reference TRBV30 and TRBJ2-7, is as follows: SQTIHQWPATLVQPVGSPLSLECTVEGTSNPNLYWYRQAAGRGLQLLFYSVGIGQISSEVPQNLSASRPQDRQFILSSKKLLLSDSGFYLCAWTIRGTRGYEQYFGPGTRLTVT.

As to this clone: The sample carries other DNA sequences with the same CDR3. V and J are TRBV19 and TRBJ1-5; weak D call: TRBD1 (6 bases). Trimming pared 1 base from V and 2 bases from J, leaving 9 bases between. Germline V gene lookup returns CDR1 LNHDA and CDR2 SQIVND (reference sequence). The CDR3 contains 15 residues. CDR3 amino acids: CASSIGAGGNQPQHF. The DNA for the CDR3 is TGTGCCAGTAGTATAGGGGCAGGGGGCAATCAGCCCCAGCATTTT.

The genes are TRBV4-1 and TRBJ2-3, with D perhaps TRBD2 (6 bases). CDR1 is MGHRA, CDR2 YSYEKL, per germline. The CDR3 spans 17 residues. Trimming took off 1 base at V and 0 bases at J, with 14 bases between the two ends. As DNA, the CDR3 is TGCGCCAGCAGCCAAGGGCTAGGAGGGATTAGCACAGATACGCAGTATTTT. Residues: CASSQGLGGISTDTQYF.

The chain recombines TRBV6-6 with TRBJ1-1; D ambiguous. CDR1 MNHNY and CDR2 SVGAGI come from the germline V gene (reference sequence). The V end was cut by 2 bases, the J end by 0 bases, with 10 bases between. The CDR3 contains 15 residues. CDR3 DNA sequence: TGTGCCAGCAGTTACAGTGCAGCCCTGAACACTGAAGCTTTCTTT. Its protein is CASSYSAALNTEAFF.

The V and J genes are TRBV18 and TRBJ1-1; unclear D gene. Trimming cost V 4 bases and J 5 bases, with 14 bases left between them. The CDR3 is 14 amino acids. Germline V gene lookup returns CDR1 KGHSH and CDR2 LQKENI. As DNA, the CDR3 is TGTGCCAGCTCACGCGAAGGGAGAAGTACTGAAGCTTTCTTT. Translated, it gives CASSREGRSTEAFF.

V usage is TRBV27 and J usage is TRBJ2-3; D gene uncertain. Germline CDR1 MNHEY, CDR2 SMNVEV (reference sequence). This CDR3 is built from 14 residues. V was trimmed by 1 base and J by 0 bases, leaving 5 bases between them. The CDR3 nucleotides are TGTGCCAGCAGTTTATACCCTAGCACAGATACGCAGTATTTT. Its translation is CASSLYPSTDTQYF.

The chain recombines TRBV27 with TRBJ2-1; tentatively, D is TRBD2 (5 bases). The CDR3 sequence is 14 residues long. CDR1 and CDR2 (germline): MNHEY, SMNVEV (reference sequence). Trimming pared 2 bases from V and 9 bases from J, leaving 14 bases between. As DNA, the CDR3 is TGTGCCAGCAGTTTAAGTGGGAGAGGCGGTGAGCAGTTCTTC. Residues: CASSLSGRGGEQFF.

The rearrangement uses TRBV13 and TRBJ2-2, with a weak D call TRBD2 (7 bases). This CDR3 contains 13 residues. V lost 5 bases to trimming and J lost 8 bases, with 12 bases between them. CDR1 PRHDT and CDR2 FYEKMQ come from the germline V gene (reference sequence). In DNA, the CDR3 is TGTGCCAGCAGCCCGGGGGGCGTTGGGGAGCTGTTTTTT. Translated: CASSPGGVGELFF.